The rows below give T cell receptor beta chains drawn from one sample of a study of T cell responses to AZD1222 COVID-19 vaccine. The repertoire was sequenced with immunoSEQ multiplex PCR; TCRdb's copy has only in-frame clones and lacks some. The data show approximately 140,000 clones, around 90% seen once. This specimen consisted of peripheral blood, obtained 28 days after the second AZD1222 dose. Receptors originate from an adult who received the AZD1222 COVID-19 vaccine. Both conserved end residues are part of each CDR3. The order of the fields is V gene, clone size, J gene, D gene, CDR3 protein, CDR3 DNA. D genes are given only for firm matches. Clone size is given for some rows only: seen once, a few or many times, or a class if the clone is expanded.

TRBV4-1	-	TRBJ1-1	-	CASSLQGPDTEAFF	TGCGCCAGCAGCCTCCAGGGCCCGGACACTGAAGCTTTCTTT
TRBV19	-	TRBJ2-1	-	CASSPSGAGAIYNEQFF	TGTGCCAGTAGTCCGTCGGGGGCGGGGGCAATATACAATGAGCAGTTCTTC
TRBV29-1	few	TRBJ1-3	-	CSVSKQGAGNTIYF	TGCAGCGTTTCCAAACAGGGAGCTGGAAACACCATATATTTT
TRBV10-3	-	TRBJ2-7	TRBD1	CAISDQGTAAEQYF	TGTGCCATCAGTGATCAGGGGACAGCAGCCGAGCAGTACTTC
TRBV15	-	TRBJ1-1	-	CATSRDRRGGTEAFF	TGTGCCACCAGCAGAGATCGCAGGGGTGGCACTGAAGCTTTCTTT
TRBV7-2	-	TRBJ1-2	-	CASSFRDNYGYTF	TGTGCCAGCAGCTTCAGGGACAACTATGGCTACACCTTC
TRBV28	-	TRBJ2-1	-	CASSFSDSRPYNEQFF	TGTGCCAGCAGTTTTTCGGACAGCCGGCCCTACAATGAGCAGTTCTTC
TRBV7-2	few	TRBJ2-1	TRBD2	CASSLAGGREQFF	TGTGCCAGCAGCTTGGCGGGAGGGCGTGAGCAGTTCTTC
TRBV5-1	-	TRBJ2-7	-	CASSLGTVDEQYF	TGCGCCAGCAGCTTGGGGACGGTCGACGAGCAGTACTTC
TRBV7-2	-	TRBJ2-7	-	CASSTTGRLYYEQYF	TGTGCCAGCAGCACCACAGGGCGGTTATACTACGAGCAGTACTTC